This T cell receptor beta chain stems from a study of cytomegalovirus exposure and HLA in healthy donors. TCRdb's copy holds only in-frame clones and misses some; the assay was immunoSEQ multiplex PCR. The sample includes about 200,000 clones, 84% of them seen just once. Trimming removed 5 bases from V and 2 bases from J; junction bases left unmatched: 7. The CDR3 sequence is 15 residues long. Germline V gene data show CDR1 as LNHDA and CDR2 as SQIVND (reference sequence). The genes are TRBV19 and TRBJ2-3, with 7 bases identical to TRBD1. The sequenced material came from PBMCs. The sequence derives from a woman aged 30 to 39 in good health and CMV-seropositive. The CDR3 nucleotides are TGTGCCAGTAGTTTGGGACAGACAATCACAGATACGCAGTATTTT. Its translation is CASSLGQTITDTQYF.